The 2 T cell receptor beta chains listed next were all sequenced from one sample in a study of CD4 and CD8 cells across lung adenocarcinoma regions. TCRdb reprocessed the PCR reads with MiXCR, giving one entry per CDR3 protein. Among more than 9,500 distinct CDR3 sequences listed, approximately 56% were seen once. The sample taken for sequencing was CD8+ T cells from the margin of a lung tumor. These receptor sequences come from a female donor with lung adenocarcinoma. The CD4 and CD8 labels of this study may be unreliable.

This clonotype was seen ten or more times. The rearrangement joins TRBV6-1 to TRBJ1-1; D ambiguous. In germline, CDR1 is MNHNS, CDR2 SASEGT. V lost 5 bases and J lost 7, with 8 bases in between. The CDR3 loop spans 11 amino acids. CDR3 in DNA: TGTGCCAGCAGTCGGGATTTTGAAGCTTTCTTT. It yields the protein CASSRDFEAFF.

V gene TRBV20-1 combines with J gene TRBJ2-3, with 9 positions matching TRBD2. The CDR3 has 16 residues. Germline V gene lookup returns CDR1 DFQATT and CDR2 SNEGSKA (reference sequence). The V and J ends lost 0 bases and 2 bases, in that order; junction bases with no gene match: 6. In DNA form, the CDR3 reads TGCAGTGCTAGAGATCGGCCTAGCGGGGCCACAGATACGCAGTATTTT. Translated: CSARDRPSGATDTQYF.